Below are 13 T cell receptor beta chains sequenced from a single sample in a study of T-cell memory formation after mild COVID-19. TCRdb independently ran MiXCR on the 5' RACE reads; one entry per CDR3 protein. Of hundreds of thousands of distinct CDR3 sequences listed, about a quarter are singletons. Sequencing was done on a sample of PBMCs or a T cell subset sorted from them (not recorded which). Receptors were obtained from an adult woman who had mild COVID-19 (a few samples of this study predate the infection). Cell type and time point are not known.

The chain joins TRBV10-3 to TRBJ2-1, with D perhaps matching TRBD2 (7 bases). V was shortened by 8 bases and J by 15 bases, with 20 bases between the two germline ends. The CDR3 loop spans 12 amino acids. Germline CDR1 is ENHRY and CDR2 is SYGVKD. CDR3 in amino acids: CAILGLGGVLFF. Here the CDR3 DNA reads TGTGCCATCCTCGGACTAGGGGGGGTTCTGTTCTTC.

The genes are TRBV6-5 and TRBJ2-2; 11 positions agree with TRBD2. Trimming cost V 6 bases and J 7 bases; bases outside gene matches: 7. The V gene's germline CDR1 is MNHEY and CDR2 SVGAGI. The CDR3 is made up of 15 amino acids. CDR3 amino acids: CASSQTSGAGGELFF. Here the CDR3 DNA reads TGTGCCAGCAGCCAGACTAGCGGGGCCGGCGGGGAGCTGTTTTTT.

Only a few counts were recorded for this clonotype. The chain combines TRBV6-5 with TRBJ1-1; no firm D call. The CDR3 extends over 13 amino acids. CDR1 and CDR2 from the germline V gene are MNHEY and SVGAGI. V gave up 1 base and J gave up 6 bases, with 9 bases separating them. The CDR3 sequence is CASSYLSGPEAFF. The CDR3 bases are TGTGCCAGCAGTTACTTGTCTGGTCCTGAAGCTTTCTTT.

The rearrangement links TRBV5-6 to TRBJ2-7; D is uncertain. CDR1 is SGHDT, CDR2 YYEEEE, per germline. The CDR3 contains 14 residues. With 4 bases removed from V and 3 bases from J, the gap between germline ends came to 14 bases. The CDR3 is CASSPEAQNYEQYF. The CDR3 DNA is TGTGCCAGCAGCCCGGAAGCACAAAACTACGAGCAGTACTTC.

The V gene is TRBV7-2, the J gene TRBJ2-3; 8 nucleotides align to TRBD2. The CDR3 has 16 residues. Germline V gene data show CDR1 as SGHTA and CDR2 as FQGNSA. V shed 1 base and J 3 bases; nucleotides not matched to a gene: 6. The CDR3 DNA is TGTGCCAGCAGCTTAGTGAGCGGGAGTCAAACAGATACGCAGTATTTT. It translates to CASSLVSGSQTDTQYF.

The chain employs TRBV7-6 and TRBJ2-7; 8 bases fit TRBD2. J was trimmed by 5 bases and V by 4 bases; bases with no gene match: 7. The CDR3 loop spans 14 amino acids. Germline assignment: CDR1 SGHVS and CDR2 FNYEAQ. CDR3 sequence reads: CASSSSGSPHEQYF. The CDR3 DNA reads TGTGCCAGCAGCTCAAGCGGGAGCCCGCACGAGCAGTACTTC. The variable domain in full, with the rest retrieved from reference TRBV7-6 and TRBJ2-7, is GAGVSQSPRYKVTKRGQDVALRCDPISGHVSLYWYRQALGQGPEFLTYFNYEAQQDKSGLPNDRFSAERPEGSISTLTIQRTEQRDSAMYRCASSSSGSPHEQYFGPGTRLTVT.

The chain combines TRBV12-3 or TRBV12-4 with TRBJ2-3; 7 bases fit TRBD1. The trim removed 3 bases at V and 2 bases at J, leaving 14 bases unmatched. The CDR3 is 18 amino acids. The CDR3 sequence is CASSFLSLDREITDTQYF. In DNA, the CDR3 is TGTGCCAGCAGTTTTCTTTCCTTAGACAGGGAAATCACAGATACGCAGTATTTT.

The CDR3 DNA sequence: TGTGCCACCAGTGATTTGCTCAGGGGTGTGGAGACCCAGTACTTC. Translating it yields CATSDLLRGVETQYF. This chain connects TRBV24-1 to TRBJ2-5; D is possibly TRBD1 (6 bases). Germline lookup yields CDR1 KGHDR and CDR2 SFDVKD. V lost 0 bases and J lost 5, with 12 bases in between. The CDR3 is 15 residues long.

J is TRBJ2-1 and V is TRBV5-8, with D tentatively TRBD2 (6 bases). CDR3 length: 12 amino acids. Germline V gene sequence: CDR1 SGHTS, CDR2 YDEGEE. Trimming shortened V by 10 bases and J by 8 bases, and 16 bases separated the two germline ends. The CDR3, as DNA: TGTGCCGCCAGGGCGGGAACCTATGAGCAGTTCTTC. Its protein product is CAARAGTYEQFF.

The chain employs TRBV20-1 and TRBJ1-2; TRBD1 matches 8 bases. Germline V gene sequence: CDR1 DFQATT, CDR2 SNEGSKA (reference sequence). The CDR3 covers 13 residues. V lost 3 bases, J lost 6 bases, and 6 bases stayed unmatched. The CDR3: CSASRDRFDGYTF. The CDR3 bases are TGCAGTGCTAGTAGGGACAGGTTCGATGGCTACACCTTC.

This clonotype was counted only a few times. This chain joins TRBV20-1 and TRBJ2-1; D is perhaps TRBD2 (6 bases). Looked up from germline, CDR1 is DFQATT and CDR2 is SNEGSKA (reference sequence). The CDR3 loop spans 16 amino acids. V lost 0 bases and J lost 4, with 16 bases in between. In nucleotides, the CDR3 is TGCAGTGCTAGAGATCACGGGAGTGGGCCTTACAATGAGCAGTTCTTC. Translating gives CSARDHGSGPYNEQFF.

The chain recombines TRBV27 with TRBJ2-5; 7 bases are a match to TRBD2. Per germline, CDR1 MNHEY and CDR2 SMNVEV (reference sequence). The CDR3 extends over 15 amino acids. The V and J ends lost 5 bases and 5 bases, in that order; junction bases with no gene match: 11. CDR3 DNA: TGTGCCAGCAGTCGGGACTACCGAGGAGGGGAGACCCAGTACTTC. Amino acid sequence: CASSRDYRGGETQYF.

The chain has TRBV4-2 and TRBJ2-7; 7 nucleotides line up with TRBD1. The V and J ends lost 5 bases and 2 bases, in that order; junction bases with no gene match: 6. Per germline, CDR1 LGHNA and CDR2 YNFKEQ. This CDR3 has 14 amino acids. The CDR3 spells CASSVPGQTYEQYF. CDR3 DNA: TGTGCCAGCAGCGTCCCGGGACAGACCTACGAGCAGTACTTC.